This T cell receptor beta chain was recorded in a study of T cell responses to AZD1222 COVID-19 vaccine (TCRdb year 2021). A note on the overall study: AZD1222 recipients with second doses at about 4 weeks or about 12 weeks were pooled, because spike-specific TCR depth and breadth did not differ between schedules. TCR sequencing was performed for about 250 trial participants, of whom about 200 were given two doses of AZD1222 and around 25 were given two doses of MenACWY control vaccine. Trial participants were enrolled into age subgroups of 18-55, 56-69 and 70-plus years, which contained 148, 28 and 57 TCR-sequenced participants, respectively. Overall results and qualifications from the work: A significant rise in spike-specific TCR breadth and depth was observed after two AZD1222 doses relative to day 0 and relative to MenACWY recipients. Because no day 14 peak-response samples were available, the repertoires could be characterized only after the peak T cell response. Reportedly, close to half of the unique spike-specific TCRs recognized epitopes lying outside the regions that are mutated in the B.1.351 and B.1.1.7 variants. Conclusions about previously exposed vaccinees were limited because only six or seven AZD1222 recipients were SARS-CoV-2 seropositive at baseline. Participants were mostly white British, with more females than males. The authors suggested clonal diversity may have been underestimated. The 56-69-year group was small, and its depth increase did not reach significance, likely because of low power. The vaccine-associated CD4 TCRs covered the entire spike protein, and the dominant responses fell in regions 160-218 and 743-854.

As concerns this clone: The target of this receptor is not known. No base quality values were provided; no much bigger clone lies one nucleotide off.

What the time point label conveys for this sample: baseline before first vaccination. Vaccinee samples were obtained from the UK trials COV001 and COV002, which included a single-blind randomized controlled phase 2/3 trial of AZD1222 (ChAdOx1 nCoV-19) in healthy adults. Trial participant PBMC samples were collected at day 0 and day 28 after the second dose for TCRbeta chain sequencing. Taken from cysteine to phenylalanine, the CDR3 has 14 residues. This entry keeps only the CDR3 DNA: 42 bases, framed from base 1. Cut back by 1 base and 4 bases, the V and J ends lie 10 bases apart. As encoded in the germline V gene (reference sequence), CDR1 is SEHNR while CDR2 is FQNEAQ. The CDR3 regions of human TCRbeta chains were subjected to immunosequencing. Processing in the source paper ran as follows. TCRs in the repertoires were compared against a reference library of SARS-CoV-2-specific TCRs that had been generated with the MIRA antigen-specificity platform. Breadth was defined as the fraction of unique TCRs that were SARS-CoV-2-associated. Depth was defined as the fraction of total T cells that were SARS-CoV-2-associated. Using the MIRA data, each spike-specific TCR was mapped to the spike region that the TCR reacts to and placed in a CD4 or CD8 class. Log10-transformed breadth and depth values were compared by one-way ANOVA with Sidak's multiple comparisons tests. This is the immuneACCESS table as TCRdb keeps it, with only in-frame sequences that have V and J called. A part of the clones is gone; compared with another copy, unresolved V genes explain less than half, and the rest is unexplained. V, J and clone size derive from that table, while D and trimming were established from the DNA sequence. The sample records under 150,000 clones, just over 90% of which are singletons. The top ten clonotypes cover roughly 7% of the sample.

Recombination joined TRBV7-9 with TRBJ1-1; the D gene remains uncertain. The input for sequencing was peripheral blood, taken on day 0 of AZD1222 vaccination. The sequence came from an adult in good health. In nucleotide form, the sequence is TGTGCCAGCAGCTTAGGTAGAAGCTTCACTGAAGCTTTCTTT. It translates to CASSLGRSFTEAFF.